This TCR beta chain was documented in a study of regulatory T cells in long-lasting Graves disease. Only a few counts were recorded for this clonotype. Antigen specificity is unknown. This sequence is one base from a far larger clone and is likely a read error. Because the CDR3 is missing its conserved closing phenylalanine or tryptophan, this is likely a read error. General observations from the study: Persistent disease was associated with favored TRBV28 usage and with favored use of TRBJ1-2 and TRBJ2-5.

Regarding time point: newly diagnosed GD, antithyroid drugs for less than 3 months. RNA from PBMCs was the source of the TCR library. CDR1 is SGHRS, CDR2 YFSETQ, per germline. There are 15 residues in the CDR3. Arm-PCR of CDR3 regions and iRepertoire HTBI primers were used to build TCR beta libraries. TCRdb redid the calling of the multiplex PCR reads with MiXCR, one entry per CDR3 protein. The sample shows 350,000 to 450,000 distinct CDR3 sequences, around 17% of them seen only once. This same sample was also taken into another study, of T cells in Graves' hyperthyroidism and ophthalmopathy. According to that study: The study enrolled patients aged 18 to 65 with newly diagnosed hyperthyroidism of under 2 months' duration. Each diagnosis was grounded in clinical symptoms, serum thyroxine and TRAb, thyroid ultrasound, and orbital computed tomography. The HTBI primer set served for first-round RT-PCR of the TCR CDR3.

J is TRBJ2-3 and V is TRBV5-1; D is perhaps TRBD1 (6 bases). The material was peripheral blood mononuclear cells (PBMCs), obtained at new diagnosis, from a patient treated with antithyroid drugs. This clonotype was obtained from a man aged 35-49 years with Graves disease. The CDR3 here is CASSFSGTPTDTQYS. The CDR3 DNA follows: TGTGCCAGCAGCTTCTCCGGGACACCAACAGATACGCAGTATTCT.